This T cell receptor (beta chain) derives from a study of CD8 T cells in Susac syndrome. Trimming removed 2 bases from V and 3 bases from J, with 13 bases in between. CDR1 is KGHSH and CDR2 is LQKENI in the germline V gene. The CDR3 is 15 amino acids. Random hexamers primed reverse transcription of about 0.5 to 1 ug RNA. Using its own MiXCR run on the immunoSEQ multiplex PCR reads, TCRdb lists one record per CDR3 protein. Of 85,000 to 95,000 distinct CDR3 sequences in the sample, over 90% were seen once. Sequencing of TCR beta was carried out in blood CD8+ and CD4+ T cells. The clonotype comes from a human donor with Susac syndrome. The chain combines TRBV18 with TRBJ1-1; D ambiguous. The material sequenced was CD4+ T cells from PBMCs. The CDR3, as DNA: TGTGCCAGCTCACCAGGCCAGATAAGATACACTGAAGCTTTCTTT. This codes for CASSPGQIRYTEAFF.